The 23 T cell receptor beta chains below all came from one sample that was sequenced in a study of T cells after yellow fever vaccination. TCRdb reprocessed the 5' RACE reads with MiXCR, giving one entry per CDR3 protein. The table includes tens of thousands of distinct CDR3 sequences, over 7.5% detected once. The sequences come from CD8+ T cells sorted from PBMCs, collected on the day of the yellow fever booster vaccination. These receptors came from a man younger than 45 who received the YFV17D yellow fever vaccine.

This clonotype has more than one count but fewer than ten. This sequence joins TRBV27 and TRBJ2-7; 7 positions agree with TRBD1. The length of the CDR3 is 15 residues. The J segment lost 2 bases and the V segment lost 4 bases, leaving 8 bases of the junction unmatched. Germline CDR1 and CDR2: MNHEY and SMNVEV (reference sequence). Written as DNA, the CDR3 is TGTGCCAGCAGTTCCCCACAGGGGTCAACCTACGAGCAGTACTTC. Its translation is CASSSPQGSTYEQYF.

The chain couples TRBV20-1 to TRBJ2-7; 11 nucleotides agree with TRBD1. Germline V gene lookup returns CDR1 DFQATT and CDR2 SNEGSKA (reference sequence). Germline trimming cut 3 bases from V and 2 bases from J; bases unmatched to any gene: 3. CDR3 size: 14 residues. The CDR3 reads CSASSGQGAYEQYF. CDR3 bases: TGCAGTGCTAGTTCGGGACAGGGGGCCTACGAGCAGTACTTC.

This clonotype was seen a few times. The gene calls are TRBV30 and TRBJ1-1; no clear D. The CDR3 contains 12 residues. Trimming pared 4 bases from V and 7 bases from J, leaving 13 bases between. Germline assignment: CDR1 GTSNPN and CDR2 SVGIG (reference sequence). The CDR3 nucleotides read TGTGCCTGGACCTCAGTCCCCGATGAAGCTTTCTTT. Its translation is CAWTSVPDEAFF. The full variable domain, its missing parts supplied by reference TRBV30 and TRBJ1-1, is SQTIHQWPATLVQPVGSPLSLECTVEGTSNPNLYWYRQAAGRGLQLLFYSVGIGQISSEVPQNLSASRPQDRQFILSSKKLLLSDSGFYLCAWTSVPDEAFFGQGTRLTVV.

Many counts were recorded for this clonotype. The V and J genes are TRBV9 and TRBJ1-1; TRBD1 might be the D (6 bases). CDR1 is SGDLS, CDR2 YYNGEE, per germline. Trimming cost V 3 bases and J 0 bases, with 24 bases left between them. This CDR3 comprises 19 residues. CDR3 region: CASSASRDRSLSVNTEAFF. In DNA form, the CDR3 reads TGTGCCAGCAGCGCATCACGAGACAGGAGTCTCTCGGTGAACACTGAAGCTTTCTTT.

This clonotype was counted many times. J is TRBJ2-7 and V is TRBV7-6, with 10 bases aligning to TRBD1. The CDR3 consists of 15 residues. The J segment lost 3 bases and the V segment lost 4 bases, leaving 6 bases of the junction unmatched. Germline values: CDR1 SGHVS, CDR2 FNYEAQ. In DNA form, the CDR3 reads TGTGCCAGCAGCTCACTCGGGACAGGGGTCTACGAGCAGTACTTC. Translated, it gives CASSSLGTGVYEQYF.

The gene calls are TRBV27 and TRBJ2-7, with 7 bases fitting TRBD2. Unmatched junction bases numbered 8, after V lost 2 bases and J lost 1 base. The CDR3 consists of 16 residues. Germline V gives CDR1 MNHEY, CDR2 SMNVEV (reference sequence). The CDR3 DNA reads TGTGCCAGCAGTTTAAGTGGGCTAGCGGCATCCTACGAGCAGTACTTC. Protein: CASSLSGLAASYEQYF.

This clonotype was detected only a few times. The V gene is TRBV27, the J gene TRBJ2-3, with D perhaps matching TRBD2 (5 bases). This CDR3 is 17 amino acids long. Germline loops: CDR1 MNHEY, CDR2 SMNVEV (reference sequence). V dropped 3 bases and J dropped 1 base, with 17 bases sitting between them. CDR3 in amino acids: CASSLEEGTSGTDTQYF. DNA of the CDR3: TGTGCCAGCAGTTTGGAGGAAGGAACGTCGGGCACAGATACGCAGTATTTT.

This clonotype was observed many times. The V gene is TRBV20-1, the J gene TRBJ1-1; D is unresolved. V lost 0 bases and J lost 6, with 14 bases in between. The CDR3 is 14 amino acids. Germline V CDR1 and CDR2: DFQATT, SNEGSKA (reference sequence). The CDR3 nucleotides read TGCAGTGCTAGAGACCCTTGGGATATCGCTGAAGCTTTCTTT. This gives the protein CSARDPWDIAEAFF.

Only a few counts were recorded for this clonotype. The chain links TRBV7-2 to TRBJ2-7; tentatively, D is TRBD1 (6 bases). V lost 4 bases, J lost 2 bases, and 12 bases lay in between. The CDR3 extends over 14 amino acids. CDR1 and CDR2 (germline): SGHTA, FQGNSA. CDR3 nucleotides: TGTGCCAGCAGCTCTTGGGACAAAACCTACGAGCAGTACTTC. It translates to CASSSWDKTYEQYF. The complete variable domain, with remaining parts taken from reference TRBV7-2 and TRBJ2-7, reads GAGVSQSPSNKVTEKGKDVELRCDPISGHTALYWYRQSLGQGLEFLIYFQGNSAPDKSGLPSDRFSAERTGGSVSTLTIQRTQQEDSAVYLCASSSWDKTYEQYFGPGTRLTVT.

J is TRBJ2-2 and V is TRBV9; weak D call: TRBD2 (5 bases). CDR1 and CDR2 (germline): SGDLS, YYNGEE. Trimming shortened V by 6 bases and J by 12 bases, and 18 bases separated the two germline ends. This CDR3 is 13 amino acids long. The CDR3 sequence: CASIPRSEAQLFF. The DNA of the CDR3 is TGTGCCAGCATCCCCCGGTCGGAGGCCCAGCTGTTTTTT.

The gene calls are TRBV9 and TRBJ2-7; TRBD1 or TRBD2 may be the D gene (5 bases each). Trimming took off 3 bases at V and 3 bases at J, with 19 bases between the two ends. This CDR3 spans 16 amino acids. From germline, CDR1 is SGDLS and CDR2 YYNGEE. CDR3 sequence: CASSEGRTVSRYEQYF. Written as DNA, the CDR3 is TGTGCCAGCAGCGAGGGGCGGACTGTCTCTCGCTACGAGCAGTACTTC.

This clonotype was recorded a few times. Compared with germline, one end of the junction differs, possibly owing to a read error. This chain links TRBV6-6 with TRBJ2-7; 8 bases are shared with TRBD2. The CDR3 is 11 amino acids. The germline CDR1 and CDR2 sequences are MNHNY and SVGAGI (reference sequence). CDR3 bases: TGTGCCAGCATTCGGGAGGGACTAGAGTTGTTC. Protein product: CASIREGLELF.

The chain recombines TRBV7-9 with TRBJ2-6, with D maybe TRBD2 (6 bases). Germline CDR1 and CDR2: SEHNR and FQNEAQ (reference sequence). V was clipped by 3 bases and J by 4 bases, with 22 bases between them. The CDR3 runs to 19 residues. This chain's CDR3 is CASSFIGQGAGGGANVLTF. Here the CDR3 DNA reads TGTGCCAGCAGCTTTATTGGTCAGGGAGCGGGCGGGGGGGCCAACGTCCTGACTTTC.

This clonotype has a handful of counts. The rearrangement links TRBV5-4 to TRBJ1-4; D unclear. CDR1 and CDR2 (germline): SGHNT, YYREEE (reference sequence). V was shortened by 1 base and J by 8 bases, with 9 bases between the two germline ends. There are 13 residues in the CDR3. The CDR3 coding sequence is TGTGCCAGCAGCTTGAGAGGGTTCGAAAAACTGTTTTTT. This sequence encodes CASSLRGFEKLFF. The whole variable domain, filled in from reference TRBV5-4 and TRBJ1-4, reads ETGVTQSPTHLIKTRGQQVTLRCSSQSGHNTVSWYQQALGQGPQFIFQYYREEENGRGNFPPRFSGLQFPNYSSELNVNALELDDSALYLCASSLRGFEKLFFGSGTQLSVL.

This rearrangement joins TRBV6-2 or TRBV6-3 to TRBJ2-2; D not certain. There are 16 residues in the CDR3. V lost 4 bases and J lost 3, with 15 bases in between. CDR1 is MNHEY and CDR2 is SVGEGT in the germline V gene. The CDR3 protein is CASSLDDSVYTGELFF. The CDR3 DNA reads TGTGCCAGCAGTTTAGACGACTCGGTATACACCGGGGAGCTGTTTTTT.

The sample holds a few counts of this clonotype. This chain links TRBV5-1 with TRBJ2-7; TRBD1 aligns across 8 bases. The CDR3 extends over 16 amino acids. V lost 0 bases to trimming and J lost 5 bases; unmatched junction nucleotides: 10. Germline V gene lookup returns CDR1 SGHRS and CDR2 YFSETQ. CDR3 in amino acids: CASSLAGTGLLNEQYF. The CDR3 bases are TGCGCCAGCAGCTTGGCCGGGACAGGTCTTTTAAACGAGCAGTACTTC.

The chain is built from TRBV29-1 and TRBJ1-2, with D possibly being TRBD1 (5 bases). V dropped 5 bases and J dropped 4 bases, with 14 bases sitting between them. Germline V gene lookup returns CDR1 SQVTM and CDR2 ANQGSEA. This CDR3 is built from 13 residues. CDR3 in amino acids: CSVSADQGYGYTF. The CDR3 bases are TGCAGCGTTTCGGCAGACCAGGGCTATGGCTACACCTTC.

This rearrangement joins TRBV27 to TRBJ2-1, with D unclear. Trimming removed 5 bases from V and 0 bases from J, with 11 bases in between. Germline CDR1 reads MNHEY; CDR2 reads SMNVEV (reference sequence). This CDR3 spans 15 amino acids. As DNA, the CDR3 is TGTGCCAGCAGTCTCTTCCAGACCTCCTACAATGAGCAGTTCTTC. Its translation is CASSLFQTSYNEQFF.

The table lists this clonotype with a few counts. V is TRBV23-1 and J is TRBJ2-1, with 7 bases fitting TRBD2. TRBV23-1 is known as an ORF, though its function is uncertain. The CDR3 totals 13 residues. J gave up 9 bases and V 0 bases, and 2 bases lay outside the gene matches. The CDR3 DNA is TGCGCCAGCAGTCAATCGGGGGGGTGTGAGCAGTTCTTC. Translating it yields CASSQSGGCEQFF.

This clonotype has at least ten counts. The genes are TRBV28 and TRBJ2-7; D is ambiguous. The CDR3 is 15 amino acids. Germline assignment: CDR1 MDHEN and CDR2 SYDVKM. V lost 5 bases to trimming and J lost 2 bases, with 16 bases between them. The CDR3 DNA is TGTGCCAGCAGTCCGCCCCGTGATGTTCCCTACGAGCAGTACTTC. This encodes CASSPPRDVPYEQYF.

This clonotype was seen at least ten times. This sequence joins TRBV7-6 and TRBJ2-7; D unclear. V gave up 3 bases and J gave up 5 bases, with 8 bases separating them. CDR1 is SGHVS, CDR2 FNYEAQ, per germline. This CDR3 is built from 12 residues. CDR3 bases: TGTGCCAGCAGCTTCGCTGATCACGAGCAGTACTTC. Translated: CASSFADHEQYF.

This clonotype has a handful of counts. The rearrangement joins TRBV6-2 or TRBV6-3 to TRBJ2-5, with D possibly called TRBD1 or TRBD2 (5 bases each). The germline gives CDR1 MNHEY, CDR2 SVGEGT. The length of the CDR3 is 11 residues. V was cut by 7 bases and J by 10 bases, with 13 bases left in between. The CDR3: CASTTPGLQYF. In DNA, the CDR3 is TGTGCCAGCACCACCCCGGGGCTCCAGTACTTC.

There are a few counts of this clonotype. The chain has TRBV4-2 and TRBJ2-3; 10 nucleotides agree with TRBD2. The V and J ends lost 1 base and 8 bases, in that order; junction bases with no gene match: 6. The CDR3 is 15 amino acids. The V gene's germline CDR1 is LGHNA and CDR2 YNFKEQ. CDR3 DNA: TGTGCCAGCAGCCAAGGGATGCTAGCGGGAGCTACGCAGTATTTT. It codes for CASSQGMLAGATQYF.